The clone carrying this T cell receptor beta chain was counted a few times. The data belong to a study of T cell changes during pregnancy in multiple sclerosis. Only in-frame clones appear in the TCRdb table, and some are missing; sequencing was by immunoSEQ multiplex PCR. Among tens of thousands of clones listed, 75% to 95% were seen once. CDR1 is SNHLY, CDR2 FYNNEI, per germline. The CDR3 is 14 residues long. V dropped 4 bases and J dropped 7 bases, with 13 bases sitting between them. The sequencing here drew on CD4+ T cells from peripheral blood mononuclear cells, taken in the third trimester of pregnancy. The source is a female donor in good health, enrolled as a control in a pregnancy study. The V call is TRBV2, the J call TRBJ1-4; D possibly corresponds to TRBD1 (6 bases). The CDR3 loop reads CASSGNREGEKLFF. The CDR3 region has the DNA TGTGCCAGCAGTGGAAACAGGGAGGGTGAAAAACTGTTTTTT.